This passage covers 8 T cell receptor beta chains from one sample sequenced in a study of control samples from healthy donors and cancer patients. The repertoire was sequenced with immunoSEQ multiplex PCR; TCRdb's copy has only in-frame clones and lacks some. The repertoire consists of about 59,000 clones, with about 92% occurring once and the leading ten covering 1.5% to 2%. The sample was PBMCs. All receptors come from a man aged 35-49 years with colorectal cancer.

The chain combines TRBV4-3 with TRBJ2-7; TRBD1 matches 8 bases. This CDR3 is 16 amino acids long. The V gene's germline CDR1 is LGHNA and CDR2 YSLEER. The junction had 4 bases not matched to a gene; V was cut back by 0 bases and J by 0 bases. CDR3 protein: CASSQERGQGSYEQYF. Written as DNA, the CDR3 is TGCGCCAGCAGCCAAGAGCGCGGACAGGGCTCCTACGAGCAGTACTTC.

The J gene is TRBJ2-7, the V gene TRBV19; maybe TRBD2 (6 bases). Germline V lookup: CDR1 LNHDA, CDR2 SQIVND (reference sequence). The CDR3 runs to 14 residues. V lost 1 base to trimming and J lost 7 bases, with 14 bases between them. The CDR3 loop is CASSIVKLGGEQYF. Written as DNA, the CDR3 is TGTGCCAGTAGTATAGTAAAATTAGGAGGGGAGCAGTACTTC.

This clone is a singleton in its sample. V is TRBV7-2 and J is TRBJ1-6; the D gene is possibly TRBD1 (5 bases). The CDR3 spans 14 residues. Germline CDR1 and CDR2: SGHTA and FQGNSA. Trimming removed 5 bases from V and 8 bases from J, with 13 bases in between. CDR3 bases: TGTGCCAGCAGCCCAGCAGGGACCCATTCACCCCTCCACTTT. Translation: CASSPAGTHSPLHF.

The chain recombines TRBV20-1 with TRBJ1-4, with D perhaps matching TRBD1 (5 bases). Germline V gene sequence: CDR1 DFQATT, CDR2 SNEGSKA (reference sequence). Deletions cut 7 bases from V and 8 bases from J, with 11 bases between. CDR3 length: 11 amino acids. The CDR3 region is CSVRPGEKLFF. The CDR3 nucleotides are TGCAGTGTTCGACCAGGGGAAAAACTGTTTTTT.

This chain links TRBV5-5 with TRBJ1-5, with a tentative D call TRBD1 (6 bases). The CDR3 runs to 16 residues. The V gene's germline CDR1 is SGHKS and CDR2 YYEKEE (reference sequence). The V end was cut by 0 bases, the J end by 9 bases, with 19 bases between. CDR3 in DNA: TGTGCCAGCAGCTTGGTGGACAGCCCCGTCCGTTCGCCCCAGCATTTT. This gives the protein CASSLVDSPVRSPQHF.

This clone was observed once. The chain is built from TRBV5-1 and TRBJ2-3; 10 nucleotides line up with TRBD1. V lost 3 bases and J lost 3; bases outside the gene matches: 4. This CDR3 comprises 15 residues. Germline V gene sequence: CDR1 SGHRS, CDR2 YFSETQ. CDR3 DNA: TGCGCCAGCAGCTGGGGACAGGGGCCGACAGATACGCAGTATTTT. Its protein product is CASSWGQGPTDTQYF.

This sequence joins TRBV3-1 (or the pseudogene TRBV3-2) and TRBJ2-1, with 12 bases that match TRBD2. CDR3 length equals 18 residues. CDR1 LGHDT and CDR2 YNNKEL come from the germline V gene (reference sequence). The V gene end was trimmed by 2 bases and the J gene end by 6 bases; junction bases not matched to a gene: 11. CDR3 coding DNA: TGTGCCAGCAGCCAACCCCACACACCGGGACTAGCGGGCAATGAGCAGTTCTTC. Translated: CASSQPHTPGLAGNEQFF.

The chain's CDR3 is CASSPEVGAEQYF. As DNA, the CDR3 is TGTGCCAGCTCACCAGAGGTTGGAGCCGAGCAGTACTTC. The J gene is TRBJ2-7, the V gene TRBV18, with D unclear. This CDR3 is built from 13 residues. In germline, CDR1 is KGHSH, CDR2 LQKENI. Deletions cut 2 bases from V and 6 bases from J, with 11 bases between.